In this sample, the clone carrying this T cell receptor (beta chain) turned up many times. What it binds is not known. Hyperthyroidism, newly diagnosed and lasting under 2 months, affected patients aged 18 to 65. Patients were excluded because of uncontrolled infection, other autoimmune disease, pregnancy or lactation. This CDR3 is built from 12 residues. Deletions cut 1 base from V and 10 bases from J, with 10 bases between. Germline CDR1 is LGHDT and CDR2 is YNNKEL (reference sequence). Amplification yielded TCR beta CDR3 regions, with RNA transcripts as the source. The TCR CDR3 first-round RT-PCR relied on the HTBI primer set. TCRdb redid the calling of the multiplex PCR reads with MiXCR, one entry per CDR3 protein. The sample has around 260,000 distinct CDR3 sequences, around a quarter seen once; the top ten hold 20% to 30%. The sample comes from a study of T cells in Graves' hyperthyroidism and ophthalmopathy.

General study points: Blood also carried most thyroid clonotypes expanded above 0.001.

Sequencing input: blood. The V call is TRBV3-1, the J call TRBJ1-2; D remains unclear. This TCR came from a man between 40 and 49 years old with Graves' hyperthyroidism that later progressed to Graves' ophthalmopathy. This CDR3 reads CASSQGAGPYTF. CDR3 in DNA: TGTGCCAGCAGCCAAGGGGCAGGACCCTACACCTTC.